The T cell receptor (beta chain) under discussion was sequenced for a study of Tregs in tolerant kidney transplant recipients (dated by TCRdb to about 2019). Describing the broader study: The study used TCRbeta sequencing to identify donor-specific regulatory T cells before combined kidney and bone marrow transplantation, then tracked those cells after transplant. In a few healthy controls, several methods of expanding Tregs specific for an allogeneic donor were compared by TCRbeta repertoire sequencing. What the research found in general, with its limitations: Expanding Tregs with activated donor B cells appeared to identify the most biologically relevant and donor-specific TCRbeta repertoire. Biological reproducibility was not directly addressed, though technical replication error appeared minimal. The study was limited by small patient numbers, and the findings need validation in larger populations and under other immunosuppression protocols.

Notes on this clone: What this receptor recognizes is not known. There are no base qualities to consult, and no much larger clone falls within one base.

For TCRbeta CDR3 sequencing, genomic DNA from the sorted cells was extracted using the QIAGEN DNeasy Blood and Tissue Kit. High-throughput TCRbeta CDR3 sequencing was carried out commercially through immunoSEQ, with PCR amplification with bias correction and internal controls included. The study's own analysis went as follows. Unique productive TCRbeta sequences were defined by CDR3 nucleotide sequence where primers matched, otherwise by CDR3 amino acid sequence with Vbeta and Jbeta genes. Sorting error was corrected by removing sequences shared between sorted populations at a frequency ratio of 2:1 or less, and the remaining shared sequences were assigned to the higher population. Donor-reactive sequences were defined as at least 5-fold expanded in CFSE-low cells versus unstimulated cells, with frequency of at least 0.01% in CFSE-low cells. Repertoire divergence was quantified by Jensen-Shannon divergence calculated from the top 100 TCRbeta sequences ranked by frequency. For any sample with multiple sequencing runs, sorting error was corrected in each run separately before the runs were pooled. Entries here come from immuneACCESS through TCRdb and include only in-frame sequences with V and J called. Some clones fail to appear in such tables; in the studies checked, an unresolved V gene covers under half of the shortfall, and the cause of the remainder is unknown. The V and J calls and clone size are taken from that table; D and trimming were inferred from the DNA. The sample includes 68,000 or so clones, with roughly 89% observed a single time. Around 4.5% of the sample is held by the ten biggest clonotypes.

Based on the germline V gene (reference sequence), the CDR1 and CDR2 sequences are SGHNT and YYREEE. The CDR3 goes from the cysteine to the phenylalanine over 16 residues. Only the CDR3 DNA is retained, 48 bases long and in frame from the first base. The junction shows trimming of 1 base on V and 6 bases on J, and the gene matches do not reach 7 bases of it. Unstimulated Tregs (CD4+CD25+CD127-), CD4+ non-Tregs (CD4+CD25-), CD4 and CD8 cells were FACS-sorted from thawed PBMCs. Healthy control blood was obtained either as purchased buffy coats or from healthy volunteers. Healthy control blood was separated into PBMCs by Ficoll density gradient and cryopreserved, and patient PBMCs were collected both before and after transplant.

The V and J segments used are TRBV5-4 and TRBJ2-2; TRBD2 fits 9 bases in the junction. The sequence was obtained from a human donor in good health. Sequenced: CD4+ T cells from blood. The DNA is as follows: TGTGCCAGCAGCTTGTTACTAGCGGGTTTACCCGGGGAGCTGTTTTTT. This translates into CASSLLLAGLPGELFF.